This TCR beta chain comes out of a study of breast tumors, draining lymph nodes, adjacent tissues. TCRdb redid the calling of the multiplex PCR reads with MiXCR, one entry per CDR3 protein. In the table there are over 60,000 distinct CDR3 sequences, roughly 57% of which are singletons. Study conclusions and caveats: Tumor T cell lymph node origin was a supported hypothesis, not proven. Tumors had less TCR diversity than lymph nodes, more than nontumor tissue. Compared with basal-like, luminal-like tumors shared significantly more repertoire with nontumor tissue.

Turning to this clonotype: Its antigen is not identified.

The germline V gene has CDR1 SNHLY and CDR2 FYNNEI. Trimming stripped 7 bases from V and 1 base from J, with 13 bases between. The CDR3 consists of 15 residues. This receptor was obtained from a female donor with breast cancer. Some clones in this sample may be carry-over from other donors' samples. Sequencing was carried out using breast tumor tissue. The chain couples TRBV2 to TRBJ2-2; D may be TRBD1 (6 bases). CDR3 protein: CASKATGQNTGELFF. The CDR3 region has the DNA TGTGCCAGCAAGGCGACAGGCCAGAACACCGGGGAGCTGTTTTTT.